The clone carrying this T cell receptor (beta chain) has at least ten counts. Its antigen is currently unknown. This CDR3 contains 13 residues. Germline V gives CDR1 SQVTM, CDR2 ANQGSEA. Between the trimmed V and J ends, which lost 4 bases and 0 bases, there was a span of 9 bases. The sample belongs to a study of T cells in Graves' hyperthyroidism and ophthalmopathy. Points from the study as a whole: Researchers found most expanded thyroid clonotypes above 0.001 in blood as well.

Graves' hyperthyroidism was deemed stable absent ophthalmopathy progression within 18 months. Amplified TCR beta CDR3 regions derived from RNA transcripts. HTBI primers were employed in a first-round RT-PCR of the TCR CDR3. TCRdb re-analysed the multiplex PCR reads in MiXCR, keeping a single row per CDR3 protein. The sample has over 700,000 distinct CDR3 sequences; approximately 40% are singletons. The origin of this receptor is a man younger than 35 with Graves' hyperthyroidism. The sequenced sample consisted of blood. The V and J genes are TRBV29-1 and TRBJ1-1; no definite D call. The CDR3 here is CSVAQLMNTEAFF. The CDR3 DNA follows: TGCAGCGTTGCGCAGCTCATGAACACTGAAGCTTTCTTT.